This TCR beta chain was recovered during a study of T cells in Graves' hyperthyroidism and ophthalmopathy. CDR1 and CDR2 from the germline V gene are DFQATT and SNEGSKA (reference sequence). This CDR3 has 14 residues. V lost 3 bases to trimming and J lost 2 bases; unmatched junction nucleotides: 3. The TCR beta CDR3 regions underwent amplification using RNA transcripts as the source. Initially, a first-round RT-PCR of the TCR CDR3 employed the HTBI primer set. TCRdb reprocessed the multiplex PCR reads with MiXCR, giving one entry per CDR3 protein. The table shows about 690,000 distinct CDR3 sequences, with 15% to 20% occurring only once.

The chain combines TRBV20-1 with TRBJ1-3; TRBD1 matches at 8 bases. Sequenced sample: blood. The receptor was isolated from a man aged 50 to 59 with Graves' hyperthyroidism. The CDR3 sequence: CSASKQGAGNTIYF. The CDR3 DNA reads TGCAGTGCTAGCAAACAGGGGGCTGGAAACACCATATATTTT.